These 6 T cell receptor beta chains were all obtained from the same sample, sequenced in a study of cytomegalovirus exposure and HLA in healthy donors (dated 2017 in TCRdb). Libraries were built with the immunoSEQ multiplex PCR assay. For the multiplex PCR, a mixture combining 60 forward primers for TCR Vbeta segments and 13 reverse primers for TCR Jbeta segments was used. TCRdb holds this immuneACCESS table with in-frame rearrangements only. Some clones are missing; in checked studies, unresolved V genes explain under half, and the rest has no known cause. The table for this sample lists 150,000 or so clones; about 80% of them were counted only once. 5% to 7.5% of the sample rests with the top ten. Sequenced material: PBMCs. These receptors all come from a woman aged 45 to 65 in good health and CMV-seropositive.

V is TRBV13 and J is TRBJ2-1; weak D call: TRBD1 (5 bases). Trimming shortened V by 3 bases and J by 10 bases, and 10 bases separated the two germline ends. The CDR3 contains 12 residues. The germline V gene has CDR1 PRHDT and CDR2 FYEKMQ (reference sequence). The CDR3 region is CASSLGRDEQFF. Here the CDR3 DNA reads TGTGCCAGCAGCTTGGGGCGAGACGAGCAGTTCTTC.

This chain joins TRBV5-1 and TRBJ2-5; D unclear. CDR3 size: 15 residues. Germline lookup yields CDR1 SGHRS and CDR2 YFSETQ. Trimming cost V 4 bases and J 4 bases, with 17 bases left between them. The CDR3 sequence is CASSEAQRLSETQYF. The CDR3 DNA follows: TGCGCCAGCAGCGAGGCGCAACGGTTATCAGAGACCCAGTACTTC.

This rearrangement joins TRBV6-5 to TRBJ1-2; possibly TRBD1 for D (6 bases). Germline CDR1 and CDR2: MNHEY and SVGAGI. This CDR3 has 15 amino acids. V was pared by 6 bases and J by 1 base, with 15 bases between. DNA of the CDR3: TGTGCCAGCAGCCGGGACAAAACCAGTAACTATGGCTACACCTTC. Its protein product is CASSRDKTSNYGYTF.

The gene calls are TRBV6-6 and TRBJ1-4; possibly TRBD1 for D (6 bases). The CDR3 extends over 15 amino acids. Germline V gene lookup returns CDR1 MNHNY and CDR2 SVGAGI (reference sequence). The ends were cut back, 6 bases at V and 0 bases at J, with 11 bases in the middle. The CDR3 spells CASRHGQTTNEKLFF. For the CDR3, the DNA is TGTGCCAGCAGGCACGGACAGACAACTAATGAAAAACTGTTTTTT.

The chain couples TRBV5-1 to TRBJ2-4; TRBD2 agrees at 8 bases. Trimming removed 3 bases from V and 8 bases from J; junction bases left unmatched: 19. The CDR3 has 18 residues. CDR1 SGHRS and CDR2 YFSETQ come from the germline V gene. The CDR3 is CASSSGDLGGGTKDIQYF. CDR3 bases: TGCGCCAGCAGCTCAGGGGATTTGGGCGGGGGGACCAAGGACATTCAGTACTTC.

This chain uses TRBV5-4 with TRBJ2-3; D not certain. Germline-derived CDR1 and CDR2 are SGHNT and YYREEE (reference sequence). The CDR3 loop spans 15 amino acids. V lost 0 bases and J lost 4, with 12 bases in between. CDR3 coding DNA: TGTGCCAGCAGCTTGGAGCAGGTGGTGGCAGATACGCAGTATTTT. This sequence encodes CASSLEQVVADTQYF.